These 20 T cell receptor beta chains share one sample of origin, sequenced in a study of cytomegalovirus exposure and HLA in healthy donors. PCR amplification relied on 60 Vbeta primers (plus 13 Jbeta primers). Libraries were prepared by immunoSEQ multiplex PCR; TCRdb keeps only in-frame clonotypes and omits some of them. The clone table shows 35,000 to 45,000 clones, with the ten largest holding under 5%. Input material: PBMCs. Receptors originate from a male donor in good health and CMV-seronegative.

The gene calls are TRBV6-6 and TRBJ2-7; 8 nucleotides align to TRBD2. This CDR3 contains 15 residues. CDR1 is MNHNY and CDR2 is SVGAGI in the germline V gene (reference sequence). V shed 6 bases, J shed 3 bases, and the junction held 10 bases outside the gene matches. In DNA form, the CDR3 reads TGTGCCAGCAGCCCCGGGGGGGTATCAATCTACGAGCAGTACTTC. Its protein is CASSPGGVSIYEQYF.

The V and J genes are TRBV11-1 and TRBJ1-2; D remains unclear. Trimming removed 3 bases at V and 8 bases at J, with 10 bases between. Germline CDR1 is SGHAT and CDR2 is FQDESV (reference sequence). The CDR3 length is 12 residues. The CDR3 loop is CASSFGGVGYTF. CDR3 nucleotide sequence: TGTGCCAGCAGCTTTGGCGGGGTCGGCTACACCTTC.

J is TRBJ2-7 and V is TRBV7-8, with TRBD1 identical over 7 bases. Trimming removed 3 bases from V and 5 bases from J; junction bases left unmatched: 7. Looked up from germline, CDR1 is SGHVS and CDR2 is FQNEAQ. CDR3 length equals 14 residues. CDR3 sequence (DNA): TGTGCCAGCAGCTTCGGACAGGCCTTTAACGAGCAGTACTTC. It translates to CASSFGQAFNEQYF.

The chain links TRBV7-3 to TRBJ1-1; 9 bases are shared with TRBD1. The V gene's germline CDR1 is SGHTA and CDR2 FQGTGA. Unmatched junction bases numbered 3, after V lost 5 bases and J lost 5 bases. CDR3 size: 13 residues. The CDR3 sequence: CASSLDRGTEAFF. The CDR3 DNA sequence: TGTGCCAGCAGCCTCGACAGGGGGACTGAAGCTTTCTTT.

The chain couples TRBV5-4 to TRBJ1-1; 7 bases align to TRBD1. CDR1 and CDR2 from the germline V gene are SGHNT and YYREEE (reference sequence). V gave up 0 bases and J gave up 6 bases; unmatched junction bases: 5. The CDR3 spans 14 residues. CDR3 loop: CASSLAGTDPEAFF. The DNA for the CDR3 is TGTGCCAGCAGCTTGGCCGGGACAGACCCTGAAGCTTTCTTT.

The J gene is TRBJ1-3, the V gene TRBV19; TRBD1 is a possible D gene (6 bases). Per the germline V gene, CDR1 is LNHDA and CDR2 is SQIVND (reference sequence). The CDR3 loop spans 16 amino acids. Trimming stripped 2 bases from V and 1 base from J, with 12 bases between. The DNA for the CDR3 is TGTGCCAGTAGTATAATGGGGGCGGTATCTGGAAACACCATATATTTT. As protein: CASSIMGAVSGNTIYF.

V and J are TRBV2 and TRBJ2-1, with a tentative D call TRBD2 (6 bases). Germline CDR1 is SNHLY and CDR2 is FYNNEI. Deletions cut 9 bases from V and 3 bases from J, with 15 bases between. The CDR3 has 14 amino acids. CDR3 nucleotide sequence: TGTGCCAGTTTTCCGGGAGCGGACTACAATGAGCAGTTCTTC. This encodes CASFPGADYNEQFF.

V is TRBV2 and J is TRBJ1-2, with 9 positions matching TRBD1. The CDR3 extends over 14 amino acids. Trimming at V came to 6 bases and at J to 4 bases, leaving 6 bases not matched to a gene. Germline CDR1 SNHLY, CDR2 FYNNEI. The CDR3 loop is CASRPGQGTYGYTF. Written as DNA, the CDR3 is TGTGCCAGCAGGCCCGGACAGGGGACCTATGGCTACACCTTC.

The chain couples TRBV4-2 to TRBJ1-2, with 8 positions matching TRBD1. Germline assignment: CDR1 LGHNA and CDR2 YNFKEQ. Trimming took 3 bases from V and 4 from J; bases not matched to a gene: 10. The CDR3 sequence is 16 residues long. CDR3 loop: CASSQGQDPVGYGYTF. DNA for the CDR3: TGTGCCAGCAGCCAGGGACAGGACCCGGTCGGCTATGGCTACACCTTC.

The CDR3 DNA follows: TGTGCCAGCTCACCAGTGAACAGCCAGGGGCGCGTAAAACTGTTTTTT. Translated, it gives CASSPVNSQGRVKLFF. The chain is built from TRBV18 and TRBJ1-4; D may be TRBD1 (6 bases). V was trimmed by 2 bases and J by 10 bases, leaving 20 bases between them. Germline V CDR1 and CDR2: KGHSH, LQKENI. The CDR3 spans 16 residues. Full variable domain (outside the CDR3, taken from reference TRBV18 and TRBJ1-4): NAGVMQNPRHLVRRRGQEARLRCSPMKGHSHVYWYRQLPEEGLKFMVYLQKENIIDESGMPKERFSAEFPKEGPSILRIQQVVRGDSAAYFCASSPVNSQGRVKLFFGSGTQLSVL.

The rearrangement joins TRBV29-1 to TRBJ1-1; D is undetermined. CDR3 length: 13 residues. V dropped 6 bases and J dropped 6 bases, with 17 bases sitting between them. Germline V gene lookup returns CDR1 SQVTM and CDR2 ANQGSEA. This chain's CDR3 is CSVASLGSAEAFF. The CDR3 DNA follows: TGCAGCGTCGCGAGCCTCGGGAGTGCTGAAGCTTTCTTT.

This sequence joins TRBV28 and TRBJ2-7; D call uncertain. This CDR3 is 13 amino acids long. V was clipped by 4 bases and J by 7 bases, with 14 bases between them. In germline, CDR1 is MDHEN, CDR2 SYDVKM. Here the CDR3 DNA reads TGTGCCAGCAGTTCCAGTACCGGGTGGGAGCAGTACTTC. Translating gives CASSSSTGWEQYF.

This chain links TRBV4-2 with TRBJ2-1; D is undetermined. The V end was cut by 4 bases, the J end by 8 bases, with 12 bases between. Germline CDR1 is LGHNA and CDR2 is YNFKEQ. The CDR3 loop spans 13 amino acids. The CDR3 DNA reads as TGTGCCAGCAGCCCCCACCGCGATCATGAGCAGTTCTTC. It yields the protein CASSPHRDHEQFF.

The chain recombines TRBV5-1 with TRBJ2-3; no clear D. The CDR3 length is 15 residues. Trimming removed 3 bases at V and 7 bases at J, with 18 bases between. Per germline, CDR1 SGHRS and CDR2 YFSETQ. CDR3 bases: TGCGCCAGCAGCTCCACCTACACGCCCGACAATACGCAGTATTTT. It yields the protein CASSSTYTPDNTQYF.

The rearrangement joins TRBV9 to TRBJ1-1; possible D gene TRBD1, 6 bases. The CDR3 is 14 amino acids. Germline CDR1 reads SGDLS; CDR2 reads YYNGEE. Deletions cut 4 bases from V and 4 bases from J, with 14 bases between. This CDR3 is CASSTRGTPTEAFF. The CDR3 DNA follows: TGTGCCAGCAGCACTAGAGGGACACCCACTGAAGCTTTCTTT.

The chain has TRBV6-6 and TRBJ1-2; tentative D call: TRBD1 (6 bases). The CDR3 extends over 14 amino acids. Germline V gene sequence: CDR1 MNHNY, CDR2 SVGAGI (reference sequence). Trimming stripped 0 bases from V and 6 bases from J, with 11 bases between. CDR3 amino acids: CASSYSNRVDGYTF. The CDR3 nucleotides are TGTGCCAGCAGTTACTCGAACAGGGTCGATGGCTACACCTTC.

The rearrangement uses TRBV7-8 and TRBJ1-1; TRBD1 might be the D (5 bases). CDR3 length equals 15 residues. CDR1 and CDR2 (germline): SGHVS, FQNEAQ. V was shortened by 8 bases and J by 0 bases, with 16 bases between the two germline ends. The CDR3 loop reads CASGSGASMNTEAFF. The DNA for the CDR3 is TGTGCCAGCGGTTCTGGGGCATCAATGAACACTGAAGCTTTCTTT. Filled out from reference TRBV7-8 and TRBJ1-1, the complete variable domain reads GAGVSQSPRYKVAKRGQDVALRCDPISGHVSLFWYQQALGQGPEFLTYFQNEAQLDKSGLPSDRFFAERPEGSVSTLKIQRTQQEDSAVYLCASGSGASMNTEAFFGQGTRLTVV.

V is TRBV19 and J is TRBJ2-2, with D possibly TRBD1 on 7 matching bases. Per the germline V gene, CDR1 is LNHDA and CDR2 is SQIVND (reference sequence). There are 16 residues in the CDR3. The V and J ends lost 7 bases and 6 bases respectively, with 21 bases between them. In DNA form, the CDR3 reads TGTGCCAGTAAGGTCGGGCAGGGGGGCGACCCCGGGGAGCTGTTTTTT. Translating gives CASKVGQGGDPGELFF.

The rearrangement uses TRBV5-1 and TRBJ2-5, with 10 bases identical to TRBD1. This CDR3 region has 16 residues. V gave up 3 bases and J gave up 7 bases; unmatched junction bases: 12. Germline V gene data show CDR1 as SGHRS and CDR2 as YFSETQ. CDR3 in amino acids: CASSSQPGTGAGTQYF. As DNA, the CDR3 is TGCGCCAGCAGCTCGCAGCCCGGGACAGGGGCGGGGACCCAGTACTTC.

V usage is TRBV19 and J usage is TRBJ2-1; 9 bases agree with TRBD2. V lost 6 bases and J lost 0; bases outside the gene matches: 21. Germline CDR1 is LNHDA and CDR2 is SQIVND (reference sequence). This CDR3 is built from 21 residues. The CDR3 region has the DNA TGTGCCAGTAGCCTGGACCCGCGGGGGGGCCTTACCGAAAGCTCCTACAATGAGCAGTTCTTC. Protein product: CASSLDPRGGLTESSYNEQFF. Drawing the rest from reference TRBV19 and TRBJ2-1, the complete variable domain is DGGITQSPKYLFRKEGQNVTLSCEQNLNHDAMYWYRQDPGQGLRLIYYSQIVNDFQKGDIAEGYSVSREKKESFPLTVTSAQKNPTAFYLCASSLDPRGGLTESSYNEQFFGPGTRLTVL.